A single sample is the source of the 13 T cell receptor beta chains below, sequenced in a study of T cells after posttransplantation cyclophosphamide. The protocol was immunoSEQ multiplex PCR, while the TCRdb copy is restricted to in-frame clones and leaves out a portion. The data show some 47,000 clones, 86% seen once. The material sequenced was PBMCs. These receptor sequences come from a man aged 30 to 39 with a blood cancer, CMV-positive, and with a related stem cell donor.

This clone was observed a few times. The chain employs TRBV6-6 and TRBJ2-7; 7 bases fit TRBD2. With 0 bases clipped from V and 4 bases from J, the junction kept 3 bases outside the gene matches. The CDR3 contains 14 residues. Per germline, CDR1 MNHNY and CDR2 SVGAGI (reference sequence). The CDR3 DNA follows: TGTGCCAGCAGTTACTCGGCAGCGGGGTACGAGCAGTACTTC. Protein: CASSYSAAGYEQYF.

The chain has TRBV6-6 and TRBJ1-4, with 9 bases lining up with TRBD1. J lost 6 bases, V lost 5 bases, and 4 bases had no gene match. The CDR3 runs to 14 residues. The germline V gene has CDR1 MNHNY and CDR2 SVGAGI (reference sequence). CDR3 region: CASSRQGVYEKLFF. CDR3 nucleotides: TGTGCCAGCAGTCGACAGGGGGTCTATGAAAAACTGTTTTTT.

This clone has a handful of counts. V is TRBV9 and J is TRBJ2-2; TRBD2 matches 10 bases. The CDR3 is made up of 14 amino acids. Unmatched junction bases numbered 5, after V lost 4 bases and J lost 8 bases. The germline CDR1 and CDR2 sequences are SGDLS and YYNGEE. The CDR3 loop is CASSPSGSIGELFF. CDR3 coding DNA: TGTGCCAGCAGCCCTAGCGGGAGTATTGGGGAGCTGTTTTTT.

J is TRBJ2-7 and V is TRBV10-3; the D is unclear. The germline V and J ends were trimmed by 0 bases and 2 bases, with 5 bases remaining between them. Per germline, CDR1 ENHRY and CDR2 SYGVKD. This CDR3 has 13 residues. In DNA form, the CDR3 reads TGTGCCATCAGTGAGTCCCCCGCCTACGAGCAGTACTTC. Its protein is CAISESPAYEQYF.

The chain recombines TRBV18 with TRBJ2-1; D is ambiguous. V was clipped by 6 bases and J by 0 bases, with 15 bases between them. The CDR3 is made up of 16 amino acids. Germline V gene sequence: CDR1 KGHSH, CDR2 LQKENI. The CDR3 sequence is CASSLRLDFSYNEQFF. DNA for the CDR3: TGTGCCAGCTCCCTCCGACTTGACTTCTCCTACAATGAGCAGTTCTTC. Using reference TRBV18 and TRBJ2-1 for the parts outside the CDR3, the full variable domain is NAGVMQNPRHLVRRRGQEARLRCSPMKGHSHVYWYRQLPEEGLKFMVYLQKENIIDESGMPKERFSAEFPKEGPSILRIQQVVRGDSAAYFCASSLRLDFSYNEQFFGPGTRLTVL.

The chain links TRBV4-3 to TRBJ2-7, with 10 bases that match TRBD1. The trim removed 3 bases at V and 5 bases at J, leaving 7 bases unmatched. This CDR3 is built from 15 residues. From germline, CDR1 is LGHNA and CDR2 YSLEER. CDR3 nucleotide sequence: TGCGCCAGCAGCCAGGAAGACAGGGGGCTGGACGAGCAGTACTTC. This codes for CASSQEDRGLDEQYF.

This clone was seen a single time. This sequence joins TRBV15 and TRBJ2-7; D may be TRBD1 (6 bases). The CDR3 is 19 amino acids. Germline CDR1 is LNHNV and CDR2 is YYDKDF (reference sequence). Trimming removed 3 bases at V and 3 bases at J, with 27 bases between. CDR3 sequence: CATSSPSRADSNHLYEQYF. The CDR3 nucleotides are TGTGCCACCAGCAGCCCCAGTAGGGCGGACAGCAATCACCTCTACGAGCAGTACTTC. The full variable domain, with the rest looked up from reference TRBV15 and TRBJ2-7, is DAMVIQNPRYQVTQFGKPVTLSCSQTLNHNVMYWYQQKSSQAPKLLFHYYDKDFNNEADTPDNFQSRRPNTSFCFLDIRSPGLGDTAMYLCATSSPSRADSNHLYEQYFGPGTRLTVT.

Comments on this clone: An end of the junction differs from the germline gene, which may be a read error. The chain recombines TRBV28 with TRBJ2-7; TRBD2 matches 10 bases. Germline assignment: CDR1 MDHEN and CDR2 SYDVKM. The CDR3 is 14 amino acids. Here the CDR3 DNA reads TGTGCCGGCAGCGGGACTAGCGAAAACTACGAGCAGTACTTC. Protein: CAGSGTSENYEQYF.

The CDR3 loop is CASRRSSGLYNEQFF. The CDR3 DNA sequence: TGCGCCAGCAGGCGGTCTAGCGGGTTATACAATGAGCAGTTCTTC. The chain recombines TRBV4-1 with TRBJ2-1; 8 bases match TRBD2. V was clipped by 6 bases and J by 4 bases; unmatched bases: 8. Germline V lookup: CDR1 MGHRA, CDR2 YSYEKL. CDR3 length: 15 amino acids.

The chain carries TRBV10-3 and TRBJ2-5, with 8 bases identical to TRBD1. The CDR3 is 16 amino acids. The germline gives CDR1 ENHRY, CDR2 SYGVKD. Trimming removed 7 bases from V and 5 bases from J; junction bases left unmatched: 15. The CDR3 sequence is CAITPGQGSSGETQYF. The DNA for the CDR3 is TGTGCCATCACCCCCGGACAGGGAAGTTCTGGGGAGACCCAGTACTTC.

V usage is TRBV6-5 and J usage is TRBJ1-4; 8 bases line up with TRBD1. Trimming removed 5 bases from V and 4 bases from J; junction bases left unmatched: 6. From germline, CDR1 is MNHEY and CDR2 SVGAGI. The CDR3 totals 15 residues. CDR3 residues: CASSRWTGLNEKLFF. CDR3 coding DNA: TGTGCCAGCAGTCGATGGACAGGGCTTAATGAAAAACTGTTTTTT.

The J gene is TRBJ1-4, the V gene TRBV5-1; 7 nucleotides match TRBD1. This CDR3 is built from 14 residues. Germline CDR1 is SGHRS and CDR2 is YFSETQ. After removal of 10 bases from V and 5 bases from J, the junction contained 11 bases not matched to a gene. This CDR3 reads CASSPGTVNEKLFF. The CDR3 DNA sequence: TGCGCCTCCAGTCCCGGGACAGTCAATGAAAAACTGTTTTTT.

The chain is built from TRBV7-2 and TRBJ2-3, with 7 bases matching TRBD2. Germline V lookup: CDR1 SGHTA, CDR2 FQGNSA. This CDR3 comprises 16 residues. Unmatched junction bases numbered 6, after V lost 1 base and J lost 2 bases. CDR3 DNA: TGTGCCAGCAGCTTAGAGGGCGGGAGACACACAGATACGCAGTATTTT. It translates to CASSLEGGRHTDTQYF. The variable domain in full, with the rest retrieved from reference TRBV7-2 and TRBJ2-3, is GAGVSQSPSNKVTEKGKDVELRCDPISGHTALYWYRQSLGQGLEFLIYFQGNSAPDKSGLPSDRFSAERTGGSVSTLTIQRTQQEDSAVYLCASSLEGGRHTDTQYFGPGTRLTVL.